The next 28 T cell receptor beta chains were all read from a single sample in a study of cytomegalovirus exposure and HLA in healthy donors. The PCR ran on 60 Vbeta and 13 Jbeta primers. Only in-frame clones appear in the TCRdb table, and some are missing; sequencing was by immunoSEQ multiplex PCR. This table has approximately 130,000 clones, roughly 88% appearing once. The sequenced sample consisted of PBMCs. The source is a man in his fifties in good health and CMV-seronegative.

V gene TRBV6-1 combines with J gene TRBJ1-5, with 9 bases aligning to TRBD1. The length of the CDR3 is 15 residues. V lost 1 base, J lost 7 bases, and 5 bases stayed unmatched. Germline V gene sequence: CDR1 MNHNS, CDR2 SASEGT. For the CDR3, the DNA is TGTGCCAGCAGTGAAGTAGGGACAGGGAACCAGCCCCAGCATTTT. This encodes CASSEVGTGNQPQHF.

This clone has a single count. The chain uses TRBV30 and TRBJ2-2; TRBD1 agrees at 9 bases. The CDR3 length is 15 residues. Germline CDR1 reads GTSNPN; CDR2 reads SVGIG (reference sequence). Here the CDR3 DNA reads TGTGCAAGTATCTCCGGGACAGGGTACACCGGGGAGCTGTTTTTT. It codes for CASISGTGYTGELFF. Drawing the rest from reference TRBV30 and TRBJ2-2, the complete variable domain is SQTIHQWPATLVQPVGSPLSLECTVEGTSNPNLYWYRQAAGRGLQLLFYSVGIGQISSEVPQNLSASRPQDRQFILSSKKLLLSDSGFYLCASISGTGYTGELFFGEGSRLTVL.

The genes are TRBV2 and TRBJ2-6; 9 positions agree with TRBD2. CDR1 is SNHLY, CDR2 FYNNEI, per germline. The CDR3 length is 18 residues. With V trimmed by 2 bases and J by 0 bases, 5 bases remained unmatched. CDR3 nucleotide sequence: TGTGCCAGCAGTGAAAGTCTAGCGGGGCTCTCTGGGGCCAACGTCCTGACTTTC. It translates to CASSESLAGLSGANVLTF.

The gene calls are TRBV4-1 and TRBJ1-6, with D tentatively TRBD1 (5 bases). In germline, CDR1 is MGHRA, CDR2 YSYEKL. The CDR3 sequence is 15 residues long. The germline V and J ends were trimmed by 5 bases and 7 bases, with 15 bases remaining between them. CDR3 loop: CASSEKQVVNSPLHF. The CDR3 DNA follows: TGCGCCAGCAGCGAAAAACAGGTAGTCAATTCACCCCTCCACTTT.

This clone appeared once. The CDR3 DNA reads as TGTGCCATCAGTGAGGGGGACAGGGGATCCTACGAGCAGTACTTC. Encoded protein: CAISEGDRGSYEQYF. This chain uses TRBV10-3 with TRBJ2-7, with 10 bases matching TRBD1. Germline V gene sequence: CDR1 ENHRY, CDR2 SYGVKD. Losses at the gene ends were 2 bases for V and 1 base for J; bases not matched to a gene: 2. The CDR3 covers 15 residues.

The count of this clone is one. This chain links TRBV5-1 with TRBJ1-6; possibly TRBD1 for D (5 bases). Trimming removed 0 bases from V and 9 bases from J, with 13 bases in between. Per the germline V gene, CDR1 is SGHRS and CDR2 is YFSETQ. The length of the CDR3 is 15 residues. The CDR3 reads CASSLEQGSGSPLHF. Here the CDR3 DNA reads TGCGCCAGCAGCTTGGAGCAGGGTTCAGGTTCACCCCTCCACTTT.

J is TRBJ2-2 and V is TRBV10-3; perhaps TRBD1 as D (5 bases). This CDR3 comprises 16 residues. Trimming left V 3 bases short and J 0 bases short, with 11 bases between. The germline CDR1 and CDR2 sequences are ENHRY and SYGVKD. DNA for the CDR3: TGTGCCATCAGTGAACCCAGGGTGTCGAACACCGGGGAGCTGTTTTTT. Its translation is CAISEPRVSNTGELFF.

The rearrangement links TRBV2 to TRBJ1-2; D unclear. Germline lookup yields CDR1 SNHLY and CDR2 FYNNEI. Trimming removed 5 bases from V and 8 bases from J, with 12 bases in between. The CDR3 has 12 amino acids. The CDR3 spells CASSFSLIGYTF. The CDR3 DNA sequence: TGTGCCAGCAGTTTTTCCCTTATCGGCTACACCTTC. Complete variable domain (other parts from reference TRBV2 and TRBJ1-2): EPEVTQTPSHQVTQMGQEVILRCVPISNHLYFYWYRQILGQKVEFLVSFYNNEISEKSEIFDDQFSVERPDGSNFTLKIRSTKLEDSAMYFCASSFSLIGYTFGSGTRLTVV.

The CDR3 bases are TGTGCCAGTACCGACACAGGGAACAATCAGCCCCAGCATTTT. Its protein is CASTDTGNNQPQHF. V and J are TRBV19 and TRBJ1-5; a possible D gene is TRBD1 (6 bases). The V and J ends lost 7 bases and 3 bases respectively, with 13 bases between them. The CDR3 covers 14 residues. The V gene's germline CDR1 is LNHDA and CDR2 SQIVND (reference sequence).

The chain employs TRBV7-9 and TRBJ1-4; unclear D gene. The germline V gene encodes CDR1 SEHNR and CDR2 FQNEAQ (reference sequence). The CDR3 length is 13 residues. The ends were cut back, 5 bases at V and 4 bases at J, with 8 bases in the middle. The CDR3 DNA sequence: TGTGCCAGCAGCCCCTCGGGTAATGAAAAACTGTTTTTT. As protein: CASSPSGNEKLFF. Based on the CDR3 plus reference TRBV7-9 and TRBJ1-4, the full variable domain is DTGVSQNPRHKITKRGQNVTFRCDPISEHNRLYWYRQTLGQGPEFLTYFQNEAQLEKSRLLSDRFSAERPKGSFSTLEIQRTEQGDSAMYLCASSPSGNEKLFFGSGTQLSVL.

This chain links TRBV19 with TRBJ1-2, with D unclear. The CDR3 contains 12 residues. Deletions cut 4 bases from V and 7 bases from J, with 10 bases between. Germline V gene sequence: CDR1 LNHDA, CDR2 SQIVND (reference sequence). The CDR3 here is CASSTTVAGYTF. CDR3 bases: TGTGCCAGTAGTACCACCGTGGCTGGCTACACCTTC.

The rearrangement uses TRBV30 and TRBJ2-2, with D possibly being TRBD2 (6 bases). V was clipped by 0 bases and J by 7 bases, with 12 bases between them. This CDR3 contains 14 residues. Germline V gene lookup returns CDR1 GTSNPN and CDR2 SVGIG (reference sequence). CDR3 sequence: CAWSVRGISGELFF. CDR3 nucleotide sequence: TGTGCCTGGAGTGTACGGGGGATAAGCGGGGAGCTGTTTTTT.

This clone has just a few counts. The rearrangement links TRBV5-1 to TRBJ1-1; D is possibly TRBD1 (5 bases). This CDR3 comprises 16 residues. Germline-derived CDR1 and CDR2 are SGHRS and YFSETQ. Trimming cost V 5 bases and J 6 bases, with 23 bases left between them. The CDR3 loop is CASSLWGGKTTAEAFF. The CDR3 DNA is TGCGCCAGCAGTTTGTGGGGTGGAAAGACGACAGCTGAAGCTTTCTTT.

The chain employs TRBV6-5 and TRBJ1-1; D perhaps matches TRBD1 (6 bases). The CDR3 runs to 13 residues. Trimming cost V 6 bases and J 4 bases, with 12 bases left between them. CDR1 and CDR2 (germline): MNHEY, SVGAGI. The CDR3 here is CASSPTGTTEAFF. Written as DNA, the CDR3 is TGTGCCAGCAGCCCCACAGGGACCACTGAAGCTTTCTTT.

The rearrangement uses TRBV6-6 and TRBJ2-5; D unresolved. CDR1 and CDR2 (germline): MNHNY, SVGAGI (reference sequence). The CDR3 totals 13 residues. Trimming took 1 base from V and 5 from J, leaving 8 bases between them. The CDR3 DNA follows: TGTGCCAGCAGTTACTTAGAATCCGAGACCCAGTACTTC. Translating gives CASSYLESETQYF.

This clone was observed a single time. V and J are TRBV5-4 and TRBJ1-1; D is undetermined. The CDR3 is made up of 15 amino acids. The germline V gene encodes CDR1 SGHNT and CDR2 YYREEE (reference sequence). V was clipped by 1 base and J by 6 bases, with 16 bases between them. The CDR3 spells CASSLRWPGKSEAFF. In DNA, the CDR3 is TGTGCCAGCAGCTTGAGATGGCCAGGTAAATCTGAAGCTTTCTTT.

The chain employs TRBV2 and TRBJ2-3, with D hard to call. The CDR3 runs 12 residues. Trimming cost V 5 bases and J 6 bases, with 9 bases left between them. CDR1 SNHLY and CDR2 FYNNEI come from the germline V gene. In DNA form, the CDR3 reads TGTGCCAGCAGTTTTCTGGGCGATACGCAGTATTTT. Protein: CASSFLGDTQYF.

In this sample, this clone turned up a few times. The genes are TRBV6-5 and TRBJ1-2; 8 bases match TRBD1. CDR1 and CDR2 from the germline V gene are MNHEY and SVGAGI. The trim removed 6 bases at V and 8 bases at J, leaving 5 bases unmatched. The CDR3 spans 12 residues. The CDR3 loop reads CASRATGVGYTF. As DNA, the CDR3 is TGTGCCAGCAGAGCGACAGGGGTAGGCTACACCTTC.

The chain is built from TRBV29-1 and TRBJ1-5; the match to TRBD1 covers 10 bases. CDR3 length: 13 amino acids. Germline lookup yields CDR1 SQVTM and CDR2 ANQGSEA. V shed 6 bases, J shed 1 base, and the junction held 0 bases outside the gene matches. CDR3 amino acids: CSVGQGSNQPQHF. The CDR3 nucleotides read TGCAGCGTGGGACAGGGGAGCAATCAGCCCCAGCATTTT.

This clone was detected only once. The chain combines TRBV19 with TRBJ1-6; weak D call: TRBD1 (6 bases). Per germline, CDR1 LNHDA and CDR2 SQIVND (reference sequence). The CDR3 totals 12 residues. The germline V and J ends were trimmed by 7 bases and 12 bases, with 13 bases remaining between them. CDR3 coding DNA: TGTGCCAGTACCAGTCCCAGGGGACCCCTCCACTTT. Encoded protein: CASTSPRGPLHF.

The gene calls are TRBV29-1 and TRBJ2-1; 12 nucleotides agree with TRBD1. The CDR3 sequence is 19 residues long. With 6 bases clipped from V and 4 bases from J, the junction kept 19 bases outside the gene matches. From germline, CDR1 is SQVTM and CDR2 ANQGSEA. The CDR3 sequence: CSVDPGQGAHEGPYNEQFF. CDR3 nucleotide sequence: TGCAGCGTAGACCCGGGACAGGGGGCCCACGAGGGCCCATACAATGAGCAGTTCTTC.

Notes on this clone: The sample carries other DNA sequences with the same CDR3. V is TRBV19 and J is TRBJ2-5; TRBD2 might be the D (5 bases). Germline V gene lookup returns CDR1 LNHDA and CDR2 SQIVND (reference sequence). Trimming removed 0 bases from V and 3 bases from J, with 5 bases in between. The CDR3 runs to 13 residues. This chain's CDR3 is CASSIDGEETQYF. The CDR3 DNA is TGTGCCAGTAGTATAGACGGGGAAGAGACCCAGTACTTC.

The chain joins TRBV20-1 to TRBJ2-7, with D hard to call. Deletions cut 0 bases from V and 7 bases from J, with 7 bases between. Per the germline V gene, CDR1 is DFQATT and CDR2 is SNEGSKA (reference sequence). The CDR3 covers 11 residues. Written as DNA, the CDR3 is TGCAGTGCTAGAGATAACTCAGAGCAGTACTTC. The encoded protein is CSARDNSEQYF.

The V call is TRBV20-1, the J call TRBJ2-3; D ambiguous. Germline CDR1 and CDR2: DFQATT and SNEGSKA (reference sequence). Trimming pared 1 base from V and 11 bases from J, leaving 10 bases between. CDR3 length equals 11 residues. CDR3 amino acids: CSARGAHKQYF. CDR3 coding DNA: TGCAGTGCTAGAGGGGCACACAAGCAGTATTTT.

The chain uses TRBV2 and TRBJ1-4; the D is unclear. The CDR3 extends over 13 amino acids. Germline V gives CDR1 SNHLY, CDR2 FYNNEI. Trimming removed 6 bases at V and 2 bases at J, with 7 bases between. The CDR3 region has the DNA TGTGCCAGCAGAGAGCCGACTAATGAAAAACTGTTTTTT. Amino acids: CASREPTNEKLFF.

The chain couples TRBV25-1 to TRBJ1-1, with 9 bases identical to TRBD1. This CDR3 comprises 14 residues. Germline CDR1 reads MGHDK; CDR2 reads SYGVNS. With 6 bases clipped from V and 4 bases from J, the junction kept 6 bases outside the gene matches. The CDR3 sequence is CASRATGGPTEAFF. CDR3 bases: TGTGCCAGCAGAGCGACAGGGGGTCCCACTGAAGCTTTCTTT.

In this sample, this clone turned up a few times. The DNA for the CDR3 is TGTGCCATCAGCCAGGGTAGGAGGGACAATGAGCAGTTCTTC. It codes for CAISQGRRDNEQFF. This chain joins TRBV10-3 and TRBJ2-1; maybe TRBD2 (6 bases). The CDR3 totals 14 residues. The V gene lost 6 bases and the J gene lost 5 bases, with 14 bases spanning the gap. The germline V gene has CDR1 ENHRY and CDR2 SYGVKD.

This clone has more than one count but fewer than ten. The rearrangement joins TRBV15 to TRBJ1-5, with D tentatively TRBD1 (5 bases). Germline V gene sequence: CDR1 LNHNV, CDR2 YYDKDF (reference sequence). The CDR3 covers 13 residues. V was pared by 1 base and J by 6 bases, with 7 bases between. CDR3 DNA: TGTGCCACCAGCAGAGGGGGCAGTCAGCCCCAGCATTTT. It is translated as CATSRGGSQPQHF.